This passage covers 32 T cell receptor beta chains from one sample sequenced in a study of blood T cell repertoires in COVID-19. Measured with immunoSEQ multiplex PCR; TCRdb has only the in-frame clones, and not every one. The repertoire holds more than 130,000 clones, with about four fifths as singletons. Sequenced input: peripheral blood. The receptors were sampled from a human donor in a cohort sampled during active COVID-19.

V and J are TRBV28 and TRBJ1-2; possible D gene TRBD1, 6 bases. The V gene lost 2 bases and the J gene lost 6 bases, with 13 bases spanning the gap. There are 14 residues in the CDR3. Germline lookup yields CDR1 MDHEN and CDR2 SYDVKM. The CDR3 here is CASSLPDRPNGYTF. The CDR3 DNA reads TGTGCCAGCAGTTTACCGGACAGACCTAATGGCTACACCTTC.

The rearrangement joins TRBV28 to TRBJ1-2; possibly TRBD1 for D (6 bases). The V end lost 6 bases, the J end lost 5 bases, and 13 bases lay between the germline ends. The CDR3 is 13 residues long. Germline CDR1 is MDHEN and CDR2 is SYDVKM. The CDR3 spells CASRPGHIYGYTF. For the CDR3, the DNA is TGTGCCAGCAGACCGGGACACATTTATGGCTACACCTTC.

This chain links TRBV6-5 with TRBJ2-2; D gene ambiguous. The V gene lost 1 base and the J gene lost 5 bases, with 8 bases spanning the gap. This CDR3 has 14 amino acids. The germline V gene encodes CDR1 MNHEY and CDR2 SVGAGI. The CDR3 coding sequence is TGTGCCAGCAGTTACTACACAACGACCGGGGAGCTGTTTTTT. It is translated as CASSYYTTTGELFF.

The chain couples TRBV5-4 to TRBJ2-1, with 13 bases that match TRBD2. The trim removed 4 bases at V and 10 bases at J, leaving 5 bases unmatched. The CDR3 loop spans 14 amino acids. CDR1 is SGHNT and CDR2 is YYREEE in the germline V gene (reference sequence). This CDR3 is CASSARTSGGEQFF. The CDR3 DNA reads TGTGCCAGCAGCGCTCGGACTAGCGGGGGCGAGCAGTTCTTC.

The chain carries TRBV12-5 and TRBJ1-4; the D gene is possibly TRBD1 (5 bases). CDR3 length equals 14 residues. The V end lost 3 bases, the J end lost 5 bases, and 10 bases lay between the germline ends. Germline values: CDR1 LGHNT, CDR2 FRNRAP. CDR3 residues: CASGLGRANEKLFF. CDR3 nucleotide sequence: TGTGCTAGTGGTTTAGGCAGGGCCAATGAAAAACTGTTTTTT.

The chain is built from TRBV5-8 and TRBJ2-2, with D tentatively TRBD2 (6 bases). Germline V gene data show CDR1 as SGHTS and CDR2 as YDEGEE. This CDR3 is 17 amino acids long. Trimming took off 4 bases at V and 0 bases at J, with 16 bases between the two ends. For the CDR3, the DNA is TGTGCCAGCAGCGGAGGGAAGGGTGTAGCGAACACCGGGGAGCTGTTTTTT. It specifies CASSGGKGVANTGELFF.

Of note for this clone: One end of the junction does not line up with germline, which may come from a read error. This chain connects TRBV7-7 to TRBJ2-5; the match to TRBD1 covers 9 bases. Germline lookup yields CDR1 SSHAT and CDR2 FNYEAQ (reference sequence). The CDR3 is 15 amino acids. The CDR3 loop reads CASSSPGQGQETQYF. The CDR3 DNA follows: TGTGCTAGCAGCTCTCCGGGACAGGGCCAAGAGACCCAGTACTTC.

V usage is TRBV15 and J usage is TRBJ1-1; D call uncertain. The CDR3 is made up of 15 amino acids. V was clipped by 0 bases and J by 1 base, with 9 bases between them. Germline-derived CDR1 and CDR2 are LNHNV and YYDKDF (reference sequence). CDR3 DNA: TGTGCCACCAGCAGAGATATTACGGGGAACACTGAAGCTTTCTTT. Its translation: CATSRDITGNTEAFF.

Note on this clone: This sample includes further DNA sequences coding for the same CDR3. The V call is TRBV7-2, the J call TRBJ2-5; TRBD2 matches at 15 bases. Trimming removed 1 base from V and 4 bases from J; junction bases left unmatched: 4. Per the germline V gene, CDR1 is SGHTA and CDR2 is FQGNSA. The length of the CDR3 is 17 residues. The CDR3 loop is CASSLGTSGGASETQYF. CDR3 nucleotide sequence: TGTGCCAGCAGCTTAGGGACTAGCGGGGGGGCATCAGAGACCCAGTACTTC.

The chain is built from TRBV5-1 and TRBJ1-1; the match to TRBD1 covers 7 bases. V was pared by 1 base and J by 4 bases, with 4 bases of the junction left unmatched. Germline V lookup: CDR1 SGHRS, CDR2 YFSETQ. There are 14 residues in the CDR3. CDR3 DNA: TGCGCCAGCAGCTTGACCTCAGGGGGCACTGAAGCTTTCTTT. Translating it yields CASSLTSGGTEAFF.

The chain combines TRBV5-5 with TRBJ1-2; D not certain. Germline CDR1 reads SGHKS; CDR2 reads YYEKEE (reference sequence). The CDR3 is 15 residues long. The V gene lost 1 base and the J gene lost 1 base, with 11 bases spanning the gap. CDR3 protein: CASSLTGASNYGYTF. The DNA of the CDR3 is TGTGCCAGCAGCTTGACGGGTGCCAGTAACTATGGCTACACCTTC.

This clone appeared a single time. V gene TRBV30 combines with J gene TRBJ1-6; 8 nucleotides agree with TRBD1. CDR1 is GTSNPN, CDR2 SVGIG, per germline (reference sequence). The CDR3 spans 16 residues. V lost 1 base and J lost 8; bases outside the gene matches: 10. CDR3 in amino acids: CAWSEGYRGSYSPLHF. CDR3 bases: TGTGCCTGGAGTGAAGGCTACAGGGGGTCGTATTCACCCCTCCACTTT.

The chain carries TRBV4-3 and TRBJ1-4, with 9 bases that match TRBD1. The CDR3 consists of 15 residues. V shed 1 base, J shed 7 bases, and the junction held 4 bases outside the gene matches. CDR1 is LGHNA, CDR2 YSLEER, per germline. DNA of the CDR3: TGCGCCAGCAGCCAAGGGGACAGGGCTGGTGAAAAACTGTTTTTT. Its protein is CASSQGDRAGEKLFF.

CDR3 nucleotide sequence: TGTGCCTGGACCGAGCCCTGGGGGGGTAACGAGCAGTACTTC. It is translated as CAWTEPWGGNEQYF. This sequence joins TRBV30 and TRBJ2-7, with TRBD2 matching 7 bases. Germline CDR1 reads GTSNPN; CDR2 reads SVGIG (reference sequence). Unmatched junction bases numbered 11, after V lost 4 bases and J lost 5 bases. The CDR3 spans 14 residues.

The CDR3 DNA is TGTGCCTGGAGTGGACGCACGGAAGGGGCCTTCTATGGCTACACCTTC. Translated: CAWSGRTEGAFYGYTF. The chain carries TRBV30 and TRBJ1-2, with a weak D call TRBD1 (5 bases). The CDR3 is 16 amino acids. The V end lost 1 base, the J end lost 4 bases, and 19 bases lay between the germline ends. Germline-derived CDR1 and CDR2 are GTSNPN and SVGIG (reference sequence).

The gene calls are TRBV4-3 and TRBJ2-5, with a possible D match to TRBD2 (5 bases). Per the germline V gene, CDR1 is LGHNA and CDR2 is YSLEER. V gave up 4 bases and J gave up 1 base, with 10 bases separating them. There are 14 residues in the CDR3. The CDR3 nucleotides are TGCGCCAGCAGCCGGAACGGGGTCCAAGAGACCCAGTACTTC. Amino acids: CASSRNGVQETQYF.

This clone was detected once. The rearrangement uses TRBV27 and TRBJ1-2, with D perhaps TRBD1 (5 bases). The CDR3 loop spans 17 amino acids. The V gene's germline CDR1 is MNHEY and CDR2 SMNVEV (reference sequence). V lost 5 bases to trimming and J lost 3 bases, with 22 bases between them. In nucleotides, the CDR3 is TGTGCCAGCAGTCCCTCTACCCTTCGGGCAGGGTACTATGGCTACACCTTC. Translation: CASSPSTLRAGYYGYTF.

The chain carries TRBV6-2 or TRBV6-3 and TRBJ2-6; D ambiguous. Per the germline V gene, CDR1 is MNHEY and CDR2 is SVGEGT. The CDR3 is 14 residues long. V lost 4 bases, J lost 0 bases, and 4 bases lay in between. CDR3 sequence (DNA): TGTGCCAGCAGTTCGTACTCTGGGGCCAACGTCCTGACTTTC. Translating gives CASSSYSGANVLTF.

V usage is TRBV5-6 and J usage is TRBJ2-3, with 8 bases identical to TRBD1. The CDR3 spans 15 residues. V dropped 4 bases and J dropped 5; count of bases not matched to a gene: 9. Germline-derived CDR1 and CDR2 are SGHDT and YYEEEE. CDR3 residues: CASSPSRGRKDTQYF. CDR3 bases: TGTGCCAGCAGCCCGAGCAGGGGGCGCAAAGATACGCAGTATTTT.

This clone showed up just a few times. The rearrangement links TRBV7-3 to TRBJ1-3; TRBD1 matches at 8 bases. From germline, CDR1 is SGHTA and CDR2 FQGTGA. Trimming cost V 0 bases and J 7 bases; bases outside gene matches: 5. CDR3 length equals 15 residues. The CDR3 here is CASSLTGQGQNTIYF. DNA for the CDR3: TGTGCCAGCAGCTTAACCGGACAGGGCCAGAACACCATATATTTT.

The CDR3 region is CASSVGQGTYEQYF. DNA of the CDR3: TGTGCCAGCAGCGTGGGACAGGGTACCTACGAGCAGTACTTC. This chain uses TRBV11-1 with TRBJ2-7; 9 bases fit TRBD1. The trim removed 5 bases at V and 2 bases at J, leaving 4 bases unmatched. Germline CDR1 SGHAT, CDR2 FQDESV (reference sequence). The CDR3 contains 14 residues.

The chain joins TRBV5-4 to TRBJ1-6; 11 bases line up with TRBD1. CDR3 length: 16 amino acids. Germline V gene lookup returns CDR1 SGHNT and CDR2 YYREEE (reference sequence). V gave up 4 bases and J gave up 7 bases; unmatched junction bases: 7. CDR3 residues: CASSQGQGARNSPLHF. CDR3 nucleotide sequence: TGTGCCAGCAGCCAAGGACAGGGGGCCAGGAATTCACCCCTCCACTTT.

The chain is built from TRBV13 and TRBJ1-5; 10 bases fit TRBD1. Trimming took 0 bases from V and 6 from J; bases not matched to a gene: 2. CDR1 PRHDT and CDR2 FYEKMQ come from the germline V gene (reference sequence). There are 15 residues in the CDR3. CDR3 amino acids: CASSLGTGGGQPQHF. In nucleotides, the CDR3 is TGTGCCAGCAGCTTAGGGACAGGGGGCGGTCAGCCCCAGCATTTT.

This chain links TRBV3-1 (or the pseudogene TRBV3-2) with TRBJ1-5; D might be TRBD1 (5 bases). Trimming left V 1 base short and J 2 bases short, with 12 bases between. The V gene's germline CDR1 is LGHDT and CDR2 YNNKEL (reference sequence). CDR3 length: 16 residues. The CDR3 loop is CASSQGTAGGNQPQHF. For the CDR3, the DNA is TGTGCCAGCAGCCAAGGGACCGCGGGGGGCAATCAGCCCCAGCATTTT.

The CDR3 DNA sequence: TGTGCCACCAGCAGAGAGGGGCTAGGAATCTACGAGCAGTACTTC. Translation gives CATSREGLGIYEQYF. The chain recombines TRBV15 with TRBJ2-7; a possible D gene is TRBD1 (5 bases). Germline V lookup: CDR1 LNHNV, CDR2 YYDKDF (reference sequence). V lost 0 bases, J lost 3 bases, and 12 bases lay in between. The CDR3 is made up of 15 amino acids. Filled out from reference TRBV15 and TRBJ2-7, the complete variable domain reads DAMVIQNPRYQVTQFGKPVTLSCSQTLNHNVMYWYQQKSSQAPKLLFHYYDKDFNNEADTPDNFQSRRPNTSFCFLDIRSPGLGDTAMYLCATSREGLGIYEQYFGPGTRLTVT.

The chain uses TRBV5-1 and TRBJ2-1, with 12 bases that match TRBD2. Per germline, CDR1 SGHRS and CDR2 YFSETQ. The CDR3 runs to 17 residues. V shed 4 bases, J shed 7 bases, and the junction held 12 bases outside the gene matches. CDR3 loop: CASSLPLLAGGTNEQFF. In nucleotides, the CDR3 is TGCGCCAGCAGCCTGCCTCTACTAGCGGGGGGAACGAATGAGCAGTTCTTC. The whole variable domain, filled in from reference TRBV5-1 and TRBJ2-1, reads KAGVTQTPRYLIKTRGQQVTLSCSPISGHRSVSWYQQTPGQGLQFLFEYFSETQRNKGNFPGRFSGRQFSNSRSEMNVSTLELGDSALYLCASSLPLLAGGTNEQFFGPGTRLTVL.

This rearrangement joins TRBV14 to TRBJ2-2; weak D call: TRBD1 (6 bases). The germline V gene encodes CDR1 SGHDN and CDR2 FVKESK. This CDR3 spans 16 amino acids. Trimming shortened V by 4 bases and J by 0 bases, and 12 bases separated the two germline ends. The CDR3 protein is CASSRNREANTGELFF. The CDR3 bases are TGTGCCAGCAGCCGAAACAGGGAAGCGAACACCGGGGAGCTGTTTTTT. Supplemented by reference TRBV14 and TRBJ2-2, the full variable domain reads EAGVTQFPSHSVIEKGQTVTLRCDPISGHDNLYWYRRVMGKEIKFLLHFVKESKQDESGMPNNRFLAERTGGTYSTLKVQPAELEDSGVYFCASSRNREANTGELFFGEGSRLTVL.

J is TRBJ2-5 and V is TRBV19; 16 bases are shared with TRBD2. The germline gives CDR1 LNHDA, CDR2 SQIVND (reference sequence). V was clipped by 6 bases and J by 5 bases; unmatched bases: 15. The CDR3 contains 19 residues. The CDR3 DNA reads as TGTGCCAGTAGCTCGCCAAAAGGGACTAGCGGGGGGGCCGGGGAGACCCAGTACTTC. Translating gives CASSSPKGTSGGAGETQYF.

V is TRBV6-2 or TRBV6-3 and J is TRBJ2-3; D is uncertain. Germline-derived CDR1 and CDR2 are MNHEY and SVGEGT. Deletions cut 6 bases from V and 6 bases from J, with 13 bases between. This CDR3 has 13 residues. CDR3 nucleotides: TGTGCCAGCAGCCCACTTGACTTCGATACGCAGTATTTT. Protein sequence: CASSPLDFDTQYF.

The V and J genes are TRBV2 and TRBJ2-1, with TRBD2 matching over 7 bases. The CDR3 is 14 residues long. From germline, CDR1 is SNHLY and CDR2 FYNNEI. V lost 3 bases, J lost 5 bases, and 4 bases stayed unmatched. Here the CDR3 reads CASSDRRGNNEQFF. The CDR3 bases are TGTGCCAGCAGTGATAGGCGGGGGAACAATGAGCAGTTCTTC.

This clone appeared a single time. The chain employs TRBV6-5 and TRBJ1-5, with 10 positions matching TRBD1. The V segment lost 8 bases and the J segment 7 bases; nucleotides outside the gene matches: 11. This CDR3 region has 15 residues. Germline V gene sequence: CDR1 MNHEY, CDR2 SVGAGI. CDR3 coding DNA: TGTGCCAGCGTCGATTTAATGACAGGGGGCCAGCCCCAGCATTTT. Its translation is CASVDLMTGGQPQHF.

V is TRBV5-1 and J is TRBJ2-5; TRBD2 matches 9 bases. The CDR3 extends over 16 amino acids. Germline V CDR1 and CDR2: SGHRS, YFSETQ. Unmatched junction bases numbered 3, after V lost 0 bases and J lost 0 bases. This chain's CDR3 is CASSLVSGGYQETQYF. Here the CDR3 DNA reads TGCGCCAGCAGCTTGGTGAGCGGGGGGTACCAAGAGACCCAGTACTTC.